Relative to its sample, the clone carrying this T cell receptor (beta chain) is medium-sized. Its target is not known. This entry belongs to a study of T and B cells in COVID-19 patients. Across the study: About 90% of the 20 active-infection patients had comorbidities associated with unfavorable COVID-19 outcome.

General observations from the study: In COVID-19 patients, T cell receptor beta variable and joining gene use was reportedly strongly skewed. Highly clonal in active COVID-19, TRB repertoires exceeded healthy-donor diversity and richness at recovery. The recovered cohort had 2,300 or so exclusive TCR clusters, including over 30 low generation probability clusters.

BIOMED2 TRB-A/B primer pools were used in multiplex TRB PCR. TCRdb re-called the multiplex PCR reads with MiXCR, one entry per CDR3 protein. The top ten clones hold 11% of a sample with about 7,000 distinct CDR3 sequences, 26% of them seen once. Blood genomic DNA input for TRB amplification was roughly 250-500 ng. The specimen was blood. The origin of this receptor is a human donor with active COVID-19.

The CDR3 DNA reads TGTGCCAGCAGTCCCGGGACAGGGAGAGAGACCCAGTACTTC. Residues: CASSPGTGRETQYF. The chain couples TRBV27 to TRBJ2-5; 9 bases map to TRBD1. The germline gives CDR1 MNHEY, CDR2 SMNVEV (reference sequence). The CDR3 has 14 residues. Trimming took 5 bases from V and 4 from J; bases not matched to a gene: 5.